The 13 T cell receptor beta chains given below trace back to one sample, sequenced in a study of a mutant IDH1 vaccine in newly diagnosed glioma. This table comes from immunoSEQ multiplex PCR, and its TCRdb copy is limited to in-frame clones, with some not included. The sample has tens of thousands of clones; over 70% are singletons. Their antigens are not known. The time point: week 47, end of study. Doses comprised 300 ug of mutant IDH1 20-mer peptide each, plus topical imiquimod. This specimen consisted of PBMCs, obtained from a glioma patient whose treatment included an IDH1 peptide vaccine. Receptor source: a man aged 35-49 years with glioma.

The rearrangement uses TRBV6-1 and TRBJ2-7; the D gene could be TRBD1 or TRBD2 (6 bases each). Trimming stripped 3 bases from V and 6 bases from J, with 15 bases between. This CDR3 is built from 14 residues. CDR1 MNHNS and CDR2 SASEGT come from the germline V gene. The CDR3 region has the DNA TGTGCCAGCAGTGAGTTTGGGGGGCAGAGCGAGCAGTACGTC. Translated: CASSEFGGQSEQYV.

V is TRBV5-4 and J is TRBJ2-5; 7 positions match TRBD2. V shed 2 bases and J 3 bases; nucleotides not matched to a gene: 7. Germline CDR1 is SGHNT and CDR2 is YYREEE (reference sequence). The CDR3 contains 15 residues. The CDR3 is CASSFRLAGEETQYF. Here the CDR3 DNA reads TGTGCCAGCAGCTTCCGACTCGCGGGAGAAGAGACCCAGTACTTC.

The CDR3 sequence: CASSSDGYNSNQPQHF. Here the CDR3 DNA reads TGTGCCAGCAGCTCTGACGGTTACAATAGCAATCAGCCCCAGCATTTT. This chain links TRBV7-8 with TRBJ1-5; D is unresolved. The CDR3 length is 16 residues. Trimming took 4 bases from V and 0 from J, leaving 13 bases between them. Germline-derived CDR1 and CDR2 are SGHVS and FQNEAQ.

This chain connects TRBV18 to TRBJ2-1; 7 nucleotides match TRBD2. The CDR3 consists of 17 residues. Germline loops: CDR1 KGHSH, CDR2 LQKENI. V trimming: 0 bases; J trimming: 4 bases; junction bases outside the gene matches: 9. The CDR3 nucleotides read TGTGCCAGCTCACCACCTCGGCGGGAGCACAATTACAATGAGCAGTTCTTC. It translates to CASSPPRREHNYNEQFF.

The genes are TRBV27 and TRBJ1-4; D is undetermined. The CDR3 totals 19 residues. V was shortened by 9 bases and J by 8 bases, with 34 bases between the two germline ends. The germline V gene has CDR1 MNHEY and CDR2 SMNVEV (reference sequence). CDR3 bases: TGTGCCAGTAGGGAATTGGGCCGGGCTCAAGGGTTAGTCGGGGAAAAACTGTTTTTT. Translating gives CASRELGRAQGLVGEKLFF.

The chain couples TRBV30 to TRBJ1-1; no clear D. The length of the CDR3 is 13 residues. V shed 4 bases and J shed 5 bases, with 14 bases lying between them. In germline, CDR1 is GTSNPN, CDR2 SVGIG (reference sequence). The CDR3 loop reads CAWNSLPGTEAFF. CDR3 in DNA: TGTGCCTGGAATAGTCTTCCAGGAACTGAAGCTTTCTTT.

CDR3 protein: CASNPDRASRYGYTF. In DNA, the CDR3 is TGTGCCAGCAACCCCGACAGGGCCTCCCGCTATGGCTACACCTTC. This sequence joins TRBV6-1 and TRBJ1-2, with 7 nucleotides matching TRBD1. The CDR3 covers 15 residues. Trimming at V came to 7 bases and at J to 4 bases, leaving 12 bases not matched to a gene. Germline V CDR1 and CDR2: MNHNS, SASEGT.

The chain links TRBV18 to TRBJ1-5; D is perhaps TRBD1 (6 bases). The CDR3 totals 15 residues. Germline-derived CDR1 and CDR2 are KGHSH and LQKENI. V was trimmed by 6 bases and J by 2 bases, leaving 14 bases between them. The CDR3 sequence: CASSSAGVGNQPQHF. The CDR3 DNA sequence: TGTGCCAGCTCTTCCGCAGGGGTCGGCAATCAGCCCCAGCATTTT.

The V gene is TRBV29-1, the J gene TRBJ2-3; D gene unclear. The CDR3 has 17 amino acids. The ends were cut back, 0 bases at V and 0 bases at J, with 16 bases in the middle. The germline V gene encodes CDR1 SQVTM and CDR2 ANQGSEA. The CDR3 reads CSVEDDRGLGSTDTQYF. The CDR3 DNA sequence: TGCAGCGTTGAAGATGATCGCGGCTTAGGTAGCACAGATACGCAGTATTTT.

The chain recombines TRBV27 with TRBJ1-1; D is possibly TRBD1 (5 bases). The germline gives CDR1 MNHEY, CDR2 SMNVEV (reference sequence). The CDR3 sequence is 17 residues long. The V gene lost 6 bases and the J gene lost 5 bases, with 25 bases spanning the gap. The CDR3 spells CASSPPSFQGGETEAFF. CDR3 nucleotide sequence: TGTGCCAGCAGCCCACCTTCATTTCAGGGCGGAGAGACTGAAGCTTTCTTT.

DNA for the CDR3: TGTGCCAGCAGCGTTGGGACAAGCCCCCAGCATTTT. Its protein is CASSVGTSPQHF. The chain recombines TRBV6-1 with TRBJ1-5, with a weak D call TRBD1 (6 bases). The ends were cut back, 6 bases at V and 10 bases at J, with 13 bases in the middle. In germline, CDR1 is MNHNS, CDR2 SASEGT. The CDR3 spans 12 residues.

The gene calls are TRBV18 and TRBJ2-7; 12 bases line up with TRBD2. The length of the CDR3 is 16 residues. The V gene end was trimmed by 2 bases and the J gene end by 1 base; junction bases not matched to a gene: 3. CDR1 and CDR2 (germline): KGHSH, LQKENI. This chain's CDR3 is CASSPSGLAGSYEQYF. The CDR3 DNA is TGTGCCAGCTCACCATCGGGACTAGCGGGTTCCTACGAGCAGTACTTC.

The chain employs TRBV6-5 and TRBJ2-5, with D perhaps TRBD1 (5 bases). The CDR3 length is 15 residues. Trimming took 0 bases from V and 4 from J, leaving 12 bases between them. Looked up from germline, CDR1 is MNHEY and CDR2 is SVGAGI. The chain's CDR3 is CASSYSWRGAETQYF. The CDR3, as DNA: TGTGCCAGCAGTTACTCGTGGCGTGGGGCAGAGACCCAGTACTTC.